This is a list of T cell receptor beta chains from one sample in a study of T cell responses to AZD1222 COVID-19 vaccine. Here immunoSEQ multiplex PCR was the method, and the copy in TCRdb shows in-frame clones only, minus some. The sample lists some 80,000 clones; 86% were seen once. The source was peripheral blood, collected on day 0 of AZD1222 vaccination. Receptor source: an adult in good health. The CDR3 runs from the conserved cysteine through the conserved F or W. The D gene is left open where the match is weak. Size values are once, few and many counts, or a class for expanded clones, and some rows have none.

clone_size	d_call	v_call	j_call	cdr3_nt	cdr3_aa
.	.	TRBV21-1	TRBJ1-5	TGTGCCAGCAGCTATAATAGAGGGGGGCCTGGCAATCAGCCCCAGCATTTT	CASSYNRGGPGNQPQHF
.	TRBD1	TRBV5-6	TRBJ1-3	TGTGCCAGCATTGGACAGGTTGGAAACACCATATATTTT	CASIGQVGNTIYF
.	TRBD2	TRBV11-3	TRBJ2-3	TGTGCCAGCAGCCCGAAGCGGGGGGCCGGTGATACGCAGTATTTT	CASSPKRGAGDTQYF
.	TRBD1	TRBV6-5	TRBJ1-5	TGTGCCAGCGCCGGGACAGCGGTCCAGCCCCAGCATTTT	CASAGTAVQPQHF
.	TRBD1	TRBV28	TRBJ1-6	TGTGCCAGCAGTCCTCCGGGACAGGCTAATTCACCCCTCCACTTT	CASSPPGQANSPLHF
.	TRBD1	TRBV7-3	TRBJ2-1	TGTGCCAGCAGCCCACAGACAGGGGACAATGAGCAGTTCTTC	CASSPQTGDNEQFF
.	.	TRBV28	TRBJ1-1	TGTGCCAGCAGTATAGGGGTTTTGGACACTGAAGCTTTCTTT	CASSIGVLDTEAFF
.	.	TRBV19	TRBJ1-2	TGTGCCAGTAGTCCTGGACGGGGCTTCTATGGCTACACCTTC	CASSPGRGFYGYTF
medium-sized	.	TRBV2	TRBJ1-1	TGTGCCAGCAGTACTAACCCGCCTGAAGCTTTCTTT	CASSTNPPEAFF
.	.	TRBV5-1	TRBJ2-2	TGCGCCAGCAGCTTGGGTGGCAGGGGCGTTGTAACCGGGGAGCTGTTTTTT	CASSLGGRGVVTGELFF
.	.	TRBV5-6	TRBJ2-1	TGTGGCTGGCGGAGATGGGGGTACAATGAGCAGTTCTTC	CGWRRWGYNEQFF
.	.	TRBV11-2	TRBJ2-2	TGTGCCAGCAGCCCAGAGAGGGCCACGAACACCGGGGAGCTGTTTTTT	CASSPERATNTGELFF
.	.	TRBV5-1	TRBJ2-7	TGCGCCAGCAGCTTCTGGCTTAACGACGGTACCTACGAGCAGTACTTC	CASSFWLNDGTYEQYF
.	.	TRBV3-1/TRBV3-2	TRBJ1-2	TGTGCCAGCAGCCGTGGAGGTAACTATGGCTACACCTTC	CASSRGGNYGYTF
.	.	TRBV5-1	TRBJ2-5	TGCGCCAGCAGCTTGGGGTCAGCCCAAGAGACCCAGTACTTC	CASSLGSAQETQYF
.	TRBD2	TRBV7-2	TRBJ2-1	TGTGCCAGCAGCTTAGGCGCTAGCGGGAGTGTATATGAGCAGTTCTTC	CASSLGASGSVYEQFF
.	.	TRBV28	TRBJ1-5	TGTGCCAGCAGTTTAGACTACAGCCTCAATCAGCCCCAGCATTTT	CASSLDYSLNQPQHF
.	TRBD2	TRBV7-3	TRBJ2-1	TGTGCCAGCAGCTTACTAGCGGGGCGAAGCTCCTACAATGAGCAGTTCTTC	CASSLLAGRSSYNEQFF
.	.	TRBV5-1	TRBJ2-3	TGCGCCAGCAGCGAAACCAACGGACGGAATACGCAGTATTTT	CASSETNGRNTQYF
once	TRBD1	TRBV4-2	TRBJ1-4	TGTGCCAGCAGCCCTTCCCCACAGGGGGCTCAAGAAAAACTGTTTTTT	CASSPSPQGAQEKLFF
.	.	TRBV6-2/TRBV6-3	TRBJ2-6	TGTGCCAGCAGTTCCCTAGTATTAACTGGGGCCAACGTCCTGACTTTC	CASSSLVLTGANVLTF
.	TRBD1	TRBV6-5	TRBJ1-3	TGTGCCAGCGCCACAGGGGGCTCTGGAAACACCATATATTTT	CASATGGSGNTIYF